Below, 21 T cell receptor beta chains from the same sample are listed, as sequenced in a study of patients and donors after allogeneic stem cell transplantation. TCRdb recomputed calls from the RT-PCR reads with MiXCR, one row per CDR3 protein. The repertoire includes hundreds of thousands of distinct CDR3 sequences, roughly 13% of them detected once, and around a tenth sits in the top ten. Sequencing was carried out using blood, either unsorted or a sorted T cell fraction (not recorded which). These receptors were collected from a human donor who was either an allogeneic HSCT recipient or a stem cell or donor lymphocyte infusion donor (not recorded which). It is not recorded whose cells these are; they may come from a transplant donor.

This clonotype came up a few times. Here the CDR3 reads CASSLGAAPYGYTF. Here the CDR3 DNA reads TGTGCCAGCAGCTTGGGAGCAGCCCCCTATGGCTACACCTTC. The chain joins TRBV5-4 to TRBJ1-2; no clear D gene. CDR3 length: 14 residues. V shed 0 bases and J shed 4 bases, with 10 bases lying between them. Germline V gene sequence: CDR1 SGHNT, CDR2 YYREEE (reference sequence). Supplemented by reference TRBV5-4 and TRBJ1-2, the full variable domain reads ETGVTQSPTHLIKTRGQQVTLRCSSQSGHNTVSWYQQALGQGPQFIFQYYREEENGRGNFPPRFSGLQFPNYSSELNVNALELDDSALYLCASSLGAAPYGYTFGSGTRLTVV.

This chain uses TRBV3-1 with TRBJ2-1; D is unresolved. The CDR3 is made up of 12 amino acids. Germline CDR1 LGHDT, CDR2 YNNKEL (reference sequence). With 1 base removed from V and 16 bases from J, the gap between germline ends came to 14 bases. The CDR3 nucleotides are TGTGCCAGCAGCCAAGGGACGGCTCCCCCTTTCTTC. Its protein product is CASSQGTAPPFF.

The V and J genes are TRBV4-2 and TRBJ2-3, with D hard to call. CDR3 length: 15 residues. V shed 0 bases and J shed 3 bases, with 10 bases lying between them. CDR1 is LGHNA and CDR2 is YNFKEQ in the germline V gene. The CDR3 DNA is TGTGCCAGCAGCCAAGATCCTCTCCCGACAGATACGCAGTATTTT. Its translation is CASSQDPLPTDTQYF.

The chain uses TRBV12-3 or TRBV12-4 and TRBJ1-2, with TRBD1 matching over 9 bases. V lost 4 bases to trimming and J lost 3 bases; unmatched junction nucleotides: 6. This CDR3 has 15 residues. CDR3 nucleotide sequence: TGTGCCAGCAGTTCGCCACGGACAGGGGACTATGGCTACACCTTC. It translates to CASSSPRTGDYGYTF.

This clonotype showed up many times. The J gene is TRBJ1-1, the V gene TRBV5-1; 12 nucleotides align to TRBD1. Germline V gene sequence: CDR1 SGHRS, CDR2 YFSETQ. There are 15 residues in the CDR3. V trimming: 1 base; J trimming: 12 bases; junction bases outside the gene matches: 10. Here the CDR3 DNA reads TGCGCCAGCAGCTTGTCCGGGACAGGGGGCGAGTTGACTTTCTTT. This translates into CASSLSGTGGELTFF.

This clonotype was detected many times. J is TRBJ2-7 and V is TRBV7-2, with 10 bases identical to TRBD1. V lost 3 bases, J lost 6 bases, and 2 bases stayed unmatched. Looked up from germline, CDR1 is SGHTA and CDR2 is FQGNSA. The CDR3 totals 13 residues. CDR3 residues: CASSLDRGSEQYF. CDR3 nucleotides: TGTGCCAGCAGCTTGGACAGGGGGTCCGAGCAGTACTTC.

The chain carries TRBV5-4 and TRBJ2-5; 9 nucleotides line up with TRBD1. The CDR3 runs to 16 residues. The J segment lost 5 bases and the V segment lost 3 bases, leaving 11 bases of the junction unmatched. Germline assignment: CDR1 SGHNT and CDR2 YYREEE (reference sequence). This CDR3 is CASSSRGQGLWETQYF. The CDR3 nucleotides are TGTGCCAGCAGCTCTAGGGGACAGGGATTATGGGAGACCCAGTACTTC.

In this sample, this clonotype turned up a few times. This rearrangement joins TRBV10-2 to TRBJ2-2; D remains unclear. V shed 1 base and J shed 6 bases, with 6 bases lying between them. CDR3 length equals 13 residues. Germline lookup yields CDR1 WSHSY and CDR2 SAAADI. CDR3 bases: TGCGCCAGCAGTGAGTGGACGGCCGGGGAGCTGTTTTTT. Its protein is CASSEWTAGELFF.

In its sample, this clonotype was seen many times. The CDR3 protein is CASSYDTPISVYF. The CDR3 nucleotides read TGTGCCAGCAGCTACGACACGCCGATCAGTGTGTATTTT. V usage is TRBV7-9 and J usage is TRBJ1-3, with D uncertain. This CDR3 has 13 amino acids. CDR1 SEHNR and CDR2 FQNEAQ come from the germline V gene (reference sequence). Trimming cost V 4 bases and J 16 bases, with 20 bases left between them.

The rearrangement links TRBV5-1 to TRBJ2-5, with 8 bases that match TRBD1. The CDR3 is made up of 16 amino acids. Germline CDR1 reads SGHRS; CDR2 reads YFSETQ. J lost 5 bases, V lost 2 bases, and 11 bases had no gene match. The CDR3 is CASSLIGQGALETQYF. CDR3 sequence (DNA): TGCGCCAGCAGCTTAATCGGGCAGGGGGCCCTTGAGACCCAGTACTTC. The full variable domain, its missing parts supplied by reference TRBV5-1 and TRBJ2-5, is KAGVTQTPRYLIKTRGQQVTLSCSPISGHRSVSWYQQTPGQGLQFLFEYFSETQRNKGNFPGRFSGRQFSNSRSEMNVSTLELGDSALYLCASSLIGQGALETQYFGPGTRLLVL.

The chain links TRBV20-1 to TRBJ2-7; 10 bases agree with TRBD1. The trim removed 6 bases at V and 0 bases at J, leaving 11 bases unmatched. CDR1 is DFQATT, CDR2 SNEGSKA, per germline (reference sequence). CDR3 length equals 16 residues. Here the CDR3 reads CSAPGQGLSGSYEQYF. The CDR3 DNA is TGCAGTGCACCGGGACAGGGGCTTTCCGGCTCCTACGAGCAGTACTTC.

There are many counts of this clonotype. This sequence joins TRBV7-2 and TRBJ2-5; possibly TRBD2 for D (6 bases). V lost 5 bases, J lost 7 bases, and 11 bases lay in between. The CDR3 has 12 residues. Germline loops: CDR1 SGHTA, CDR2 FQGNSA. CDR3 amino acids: CASSRGGATQYF. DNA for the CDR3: TGTGCCAGCAGCCGCGGCGGGGCGACCCAGTACTTC.

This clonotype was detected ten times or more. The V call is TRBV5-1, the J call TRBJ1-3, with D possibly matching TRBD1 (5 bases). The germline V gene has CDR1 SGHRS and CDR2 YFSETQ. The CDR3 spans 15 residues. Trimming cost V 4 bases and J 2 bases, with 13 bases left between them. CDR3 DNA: TGCGCCAGCAGCGCGGGGACGGGAACTGGAAACACCATATATTTT. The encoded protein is CASSAGTGTGNTIYF.

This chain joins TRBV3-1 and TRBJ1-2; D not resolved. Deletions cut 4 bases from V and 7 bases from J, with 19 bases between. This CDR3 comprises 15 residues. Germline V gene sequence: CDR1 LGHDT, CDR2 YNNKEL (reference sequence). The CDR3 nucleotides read TGTGCCAGCAGCCCAACTAAAAAGTCCGGAGGTGGCTACACCTTC. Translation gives CASSPTKKSGGGYTF.

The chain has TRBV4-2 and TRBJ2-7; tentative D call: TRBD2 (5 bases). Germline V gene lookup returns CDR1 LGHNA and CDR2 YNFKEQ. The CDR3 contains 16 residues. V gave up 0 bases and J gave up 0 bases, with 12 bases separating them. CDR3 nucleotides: TGTGCCAGCAGCCAAGATCGAAATAGCGTCTCCTACGAGCAGTACTTC. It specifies CASSQDRNSVSYEQYF.

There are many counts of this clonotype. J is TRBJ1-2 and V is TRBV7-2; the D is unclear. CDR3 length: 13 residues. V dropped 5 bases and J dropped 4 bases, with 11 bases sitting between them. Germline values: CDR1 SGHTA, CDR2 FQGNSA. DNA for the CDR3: TGTGCCAGCAGCCGCCGGTCCGGCTATGGCTACACCTTC. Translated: CASSRRSGYGYTF.

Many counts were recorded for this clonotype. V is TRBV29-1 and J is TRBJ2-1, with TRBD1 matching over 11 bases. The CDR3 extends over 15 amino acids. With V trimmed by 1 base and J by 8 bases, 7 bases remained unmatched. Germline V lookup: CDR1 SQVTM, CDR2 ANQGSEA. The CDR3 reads CSVEGTDRGPDEQFF. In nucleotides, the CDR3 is TGCAGCGTTGAAGGAACGGACAGGGGGCCCGATGAGCAGTTCTTC.

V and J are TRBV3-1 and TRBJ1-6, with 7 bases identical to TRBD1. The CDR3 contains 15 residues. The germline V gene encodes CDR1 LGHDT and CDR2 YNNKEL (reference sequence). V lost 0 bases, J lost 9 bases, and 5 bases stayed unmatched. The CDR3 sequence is CASSQDEGQFSPLHF. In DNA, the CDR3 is TGTGCCAGCAGCCAAGATGAGGGACAGTTTTCACCCCTCCACTTT.

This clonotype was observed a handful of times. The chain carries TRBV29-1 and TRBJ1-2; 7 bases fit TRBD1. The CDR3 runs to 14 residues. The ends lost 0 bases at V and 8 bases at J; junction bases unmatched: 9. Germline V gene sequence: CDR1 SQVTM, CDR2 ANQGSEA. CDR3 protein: CSVEEAQGIKGYTF. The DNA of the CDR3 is TGCAGCGTTGAAGAAGCACAGGGGATCAAGGGCTACACCTTC.

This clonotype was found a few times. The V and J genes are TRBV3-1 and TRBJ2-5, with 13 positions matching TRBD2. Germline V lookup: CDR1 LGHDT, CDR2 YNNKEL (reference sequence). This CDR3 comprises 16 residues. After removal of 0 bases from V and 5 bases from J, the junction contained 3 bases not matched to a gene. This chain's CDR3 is CASSQEATSGGETQYF. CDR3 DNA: TGTGCCAGCAGCCAAGAGGCGACTAGCGGGGGGGAGACCCAGTACTTC.

The CDR3 sequence is CASSPGDGDSPLHF. Here the CDR3 DNA reads TGTGCCAGCAGCCCAGGCGATGGGGATTCACCCCTCCACTTT. The V gene is TRBV13, the J gene TRBJ1-6, with D hard to call. The germline V gene has CDR1 PRHDT and CDR2 FYEKMQ (reference sequence). This CDR3 region has 14 residues. V was pared by 5 bases and J by 8 bases, with 13 bases between.